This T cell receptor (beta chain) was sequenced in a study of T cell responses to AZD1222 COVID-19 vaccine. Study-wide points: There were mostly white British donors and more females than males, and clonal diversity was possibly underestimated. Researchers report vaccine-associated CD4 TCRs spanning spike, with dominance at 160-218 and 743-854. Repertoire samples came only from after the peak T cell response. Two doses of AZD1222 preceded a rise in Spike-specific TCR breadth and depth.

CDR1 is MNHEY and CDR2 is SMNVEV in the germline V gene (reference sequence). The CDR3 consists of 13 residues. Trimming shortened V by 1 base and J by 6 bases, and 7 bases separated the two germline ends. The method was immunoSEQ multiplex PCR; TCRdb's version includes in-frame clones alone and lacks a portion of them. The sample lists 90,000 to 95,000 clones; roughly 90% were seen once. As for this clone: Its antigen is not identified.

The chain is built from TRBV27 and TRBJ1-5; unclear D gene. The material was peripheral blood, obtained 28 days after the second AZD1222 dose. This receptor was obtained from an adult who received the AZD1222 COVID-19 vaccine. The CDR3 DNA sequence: TGTGCCAGCAGTTTATACGCGGGTCAGCCCCAGCATTTT. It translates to CASSLYAGQPQHF.